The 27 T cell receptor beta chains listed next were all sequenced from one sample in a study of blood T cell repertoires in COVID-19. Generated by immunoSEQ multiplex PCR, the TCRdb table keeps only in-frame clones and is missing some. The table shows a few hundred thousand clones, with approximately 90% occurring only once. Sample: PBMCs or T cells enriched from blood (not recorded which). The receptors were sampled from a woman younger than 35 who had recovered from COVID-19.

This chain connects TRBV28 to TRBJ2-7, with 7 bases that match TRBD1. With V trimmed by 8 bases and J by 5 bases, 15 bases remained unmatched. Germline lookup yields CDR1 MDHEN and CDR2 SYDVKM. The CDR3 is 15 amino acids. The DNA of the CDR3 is TGTGCCAGCTGGAAAGTGAGTTGGACAGGCCACGAGCAGTACTTC. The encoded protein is CASWKVSWTGHEQYF.

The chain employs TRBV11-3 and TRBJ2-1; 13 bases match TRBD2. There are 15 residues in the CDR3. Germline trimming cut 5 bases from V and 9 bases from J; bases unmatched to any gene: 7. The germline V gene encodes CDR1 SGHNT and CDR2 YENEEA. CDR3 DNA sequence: TGTGCCAGCAGCCCCGGGACTAGCGGGGTCACTGAGCAGTTCTTC. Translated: CASSPGTSGVTEQFF. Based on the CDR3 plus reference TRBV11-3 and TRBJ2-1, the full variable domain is EAGVVQSPRYKIIEKKQPVAFWCNPISGHNTLYWYLQNLGQGPELLIRYENEEAVDDSQLPKDRFSAERLKGVDSTLKIQPAELGDSAVYLCASSPGTSGVTEQFFGPGTRLTVL.

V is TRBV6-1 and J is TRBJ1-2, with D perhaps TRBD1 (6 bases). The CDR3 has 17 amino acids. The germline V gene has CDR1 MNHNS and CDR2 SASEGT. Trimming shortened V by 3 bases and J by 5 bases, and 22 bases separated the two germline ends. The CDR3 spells CASSEFQGILIYYGYTF. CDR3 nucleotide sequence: TGTGCCAGCAGTGAGTTTCAGGGGATCTTGATCTATTATGGCTACACCTTC.

CDR3 bases: TGTGCCAGCAGCCTCTCCCTAGCTAGCGCAAAAGATGAGCAGTTCTTC. Amino acid sequence: CASSLSLASAKDEQFF. The chain uses TRBV7-2 and TRBJ2-1; maybe TRBD2 (6 bases). Germline V gene data show CDR1 as SGHTA and CDR2 as FQGNSA. The CDR3 sequence is 16 residues long. The ends were cut back, 5 bases at V and 8 bases at J, with 22 bases in the middle.

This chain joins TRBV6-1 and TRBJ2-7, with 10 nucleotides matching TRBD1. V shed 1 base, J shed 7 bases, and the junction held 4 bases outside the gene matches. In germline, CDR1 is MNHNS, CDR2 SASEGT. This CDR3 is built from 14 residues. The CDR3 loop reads CASSEGQGAREQYF. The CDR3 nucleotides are TGTGCCAGCAGTGAAGGACAGGGGGCGAGGGAGCAGTACTTC.

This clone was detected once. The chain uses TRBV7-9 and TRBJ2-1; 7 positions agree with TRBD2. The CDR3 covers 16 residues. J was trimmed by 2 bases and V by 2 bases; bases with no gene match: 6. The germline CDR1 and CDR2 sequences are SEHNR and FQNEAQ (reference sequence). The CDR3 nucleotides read TGTGCCAGCAGCTTAATGGGGGGGTTTACCTACAATGAGCAGTTCTTC. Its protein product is CASSLMGGFTYNEQFF.

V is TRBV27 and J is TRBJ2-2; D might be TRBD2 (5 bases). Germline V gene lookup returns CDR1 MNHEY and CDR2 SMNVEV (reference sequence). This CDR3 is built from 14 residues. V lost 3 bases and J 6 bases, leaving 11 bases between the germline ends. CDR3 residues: CASSFLMRAGELFF. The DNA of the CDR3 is TGTGCCAGCAGTTTCCTGATGAGGGCCGGGGAGCTGTTTTTT.

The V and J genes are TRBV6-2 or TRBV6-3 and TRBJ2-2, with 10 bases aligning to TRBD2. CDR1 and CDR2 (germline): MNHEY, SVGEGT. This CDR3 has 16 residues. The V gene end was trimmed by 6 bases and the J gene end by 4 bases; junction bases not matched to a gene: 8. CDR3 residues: CASSRRTSGLTGELFF. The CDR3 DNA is TGTGCCAGCAGCCGGAGGACTAGCGGACTCACCGGGGAGCTGTTTTTT.

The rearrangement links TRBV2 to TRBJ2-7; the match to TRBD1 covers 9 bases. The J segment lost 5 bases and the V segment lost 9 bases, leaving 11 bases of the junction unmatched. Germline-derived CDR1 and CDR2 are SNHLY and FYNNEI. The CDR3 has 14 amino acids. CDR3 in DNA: TGTGCCAGACAAACCGGGACAGGGTACGACGAGCAGTACTTC. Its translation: CARQTGTGYDEQYF.

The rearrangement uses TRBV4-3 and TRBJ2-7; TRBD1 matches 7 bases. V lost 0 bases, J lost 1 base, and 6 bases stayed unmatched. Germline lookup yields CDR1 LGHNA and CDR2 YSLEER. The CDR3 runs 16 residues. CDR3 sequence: CASSQDRTGPSYEQYF. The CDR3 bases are TGCGCCAGCAGCCAAGATAGGACAGGACCTTCCTACGAGCAGTACTTC.

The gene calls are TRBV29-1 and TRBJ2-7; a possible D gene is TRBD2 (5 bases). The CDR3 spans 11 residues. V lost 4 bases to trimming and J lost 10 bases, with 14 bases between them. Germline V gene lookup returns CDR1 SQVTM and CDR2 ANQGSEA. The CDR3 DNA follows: TGCAGCGTTGGGGAGCGGCAGAGACAGTACTTC. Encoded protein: CSVGERQRQYF.

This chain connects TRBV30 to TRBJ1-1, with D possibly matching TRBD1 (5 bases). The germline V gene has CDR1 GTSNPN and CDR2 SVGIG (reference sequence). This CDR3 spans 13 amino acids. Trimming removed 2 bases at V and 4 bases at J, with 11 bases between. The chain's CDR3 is CAWSLGGSTEAFF. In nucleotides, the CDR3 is TGTGCCTGGAGTTTGGGGGGGTCCACTGAAGCTTTCTTT.

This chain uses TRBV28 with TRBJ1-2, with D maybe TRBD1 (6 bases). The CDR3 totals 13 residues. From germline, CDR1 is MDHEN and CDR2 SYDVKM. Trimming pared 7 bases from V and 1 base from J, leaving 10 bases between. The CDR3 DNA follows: TGTGCCAGCACCACGGACAGTAACTATGGCTACACCTTC. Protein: CASTTDSNYGYTF.

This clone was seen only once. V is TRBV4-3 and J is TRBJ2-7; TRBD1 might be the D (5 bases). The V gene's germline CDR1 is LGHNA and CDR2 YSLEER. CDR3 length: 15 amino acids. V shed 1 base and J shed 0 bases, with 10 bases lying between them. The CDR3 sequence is CASSQGQLSSYEQYF. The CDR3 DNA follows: TGCGCCAGCAGCCAAGGACAGTTGTCCTCCTACGAGCAGTACTTC.

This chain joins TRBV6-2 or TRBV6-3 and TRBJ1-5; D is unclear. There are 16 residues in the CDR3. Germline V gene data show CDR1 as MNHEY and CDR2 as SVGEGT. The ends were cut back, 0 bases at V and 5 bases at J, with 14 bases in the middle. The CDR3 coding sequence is TGTGCCAGCAGTTACTCGAGGCTCCTTTCTTATCAGCCCCAGCATTTT. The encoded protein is CASSYSRLLSYQPQHF.

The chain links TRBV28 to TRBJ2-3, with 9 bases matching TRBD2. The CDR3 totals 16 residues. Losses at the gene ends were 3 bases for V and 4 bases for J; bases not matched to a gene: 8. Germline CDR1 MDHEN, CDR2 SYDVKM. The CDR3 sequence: CASSFPAGGGADTQYF. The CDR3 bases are TGTGCCAGCAGTTTTCCAGCGGGGGGCGGGGCAGATACGCAGTATTTT.

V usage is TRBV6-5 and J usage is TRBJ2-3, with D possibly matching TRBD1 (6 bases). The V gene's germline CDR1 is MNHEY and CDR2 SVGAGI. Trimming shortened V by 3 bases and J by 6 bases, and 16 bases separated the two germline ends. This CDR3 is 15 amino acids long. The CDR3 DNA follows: TGTGCCAGCAGTTATTTGCCAGGGGCAGGGGATACGCAGTATTTT. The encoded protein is CASSYLPGAGDTQYF.

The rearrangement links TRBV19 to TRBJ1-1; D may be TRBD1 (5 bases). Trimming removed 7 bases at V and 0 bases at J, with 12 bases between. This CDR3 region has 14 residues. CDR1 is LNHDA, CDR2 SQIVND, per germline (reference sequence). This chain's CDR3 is CASKLGPMNTEAFF. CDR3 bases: TGTGCCAGTAAACTGGGGCCGATGAACACTGAAGCTTTCTTT.

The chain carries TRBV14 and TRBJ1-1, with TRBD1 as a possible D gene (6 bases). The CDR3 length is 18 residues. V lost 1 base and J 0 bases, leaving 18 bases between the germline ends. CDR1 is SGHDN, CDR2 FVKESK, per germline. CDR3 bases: TGTGCCAGCAGCCAAGTAAAAGGGGCAGGGGTCATGAACACTGAAGCTTTCTTT. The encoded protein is CASSQVKGAGVMNTEAFF.

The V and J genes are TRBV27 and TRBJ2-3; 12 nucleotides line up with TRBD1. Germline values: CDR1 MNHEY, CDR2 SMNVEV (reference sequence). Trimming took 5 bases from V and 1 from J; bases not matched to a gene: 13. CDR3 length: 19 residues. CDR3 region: CASSLTGTGGAGGTDTQYF. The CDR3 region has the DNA TGTGCCAGCAGTCTCACCGGGACAGGGGGCGCTGGGGGCACAGATACGCAGTATTTT.

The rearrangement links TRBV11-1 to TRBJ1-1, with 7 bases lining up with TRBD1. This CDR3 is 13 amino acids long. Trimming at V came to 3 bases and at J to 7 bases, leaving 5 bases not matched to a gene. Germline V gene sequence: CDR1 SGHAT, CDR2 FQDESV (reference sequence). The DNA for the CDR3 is TGTGCCAGCAGCTTCCGGCAGGGGGTTGAAGCTTTCTTT. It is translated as CASSFRQGVEAFF.

The CDR3 region has the DNA TGTGCCAGCGGGAGAGTTCCCTACGAGCAGTACTTC. This encodes CASGRVPYEQYF. The chain links TRBV6-5 to TRBJ2-7; D perhaps matches TRBD2 (5 bases). Germline V gene data show CDR1 as MNHEY and CDR2 as SVGAGI. The CDR3 has 12 residues. V was shortened by 8 bases and J by 2 bases, with 10 bases between the two germline ends.

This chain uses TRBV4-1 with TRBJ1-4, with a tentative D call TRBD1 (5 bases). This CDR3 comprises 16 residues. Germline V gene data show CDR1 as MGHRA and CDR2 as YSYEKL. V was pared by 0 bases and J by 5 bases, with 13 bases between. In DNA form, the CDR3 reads TGCGCCAGCAGCCAAGAAACCCAGGGCCCCAATGAAAAACTGTTTTTT. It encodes CASSQETQGPNEKLFF.

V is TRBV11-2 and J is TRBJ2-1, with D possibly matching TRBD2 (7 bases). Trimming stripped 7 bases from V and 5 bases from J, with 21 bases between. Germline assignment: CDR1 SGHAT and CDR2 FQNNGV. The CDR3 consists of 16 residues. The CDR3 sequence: CASTSLWGGENNEQFF. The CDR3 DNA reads TGTGCCAGCACCTCCCTATGGGGGGGCGAAAACAATGAGCAGTTCTTC.

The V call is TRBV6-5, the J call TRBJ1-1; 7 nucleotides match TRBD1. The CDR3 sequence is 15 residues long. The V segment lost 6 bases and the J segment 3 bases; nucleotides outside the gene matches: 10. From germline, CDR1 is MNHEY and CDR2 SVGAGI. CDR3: CASRLTGAGDTEAFF. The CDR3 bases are TGTGCCAGCAGGCTTACAGGGGCAGGGGACACTGAAGCTTTCTTT.

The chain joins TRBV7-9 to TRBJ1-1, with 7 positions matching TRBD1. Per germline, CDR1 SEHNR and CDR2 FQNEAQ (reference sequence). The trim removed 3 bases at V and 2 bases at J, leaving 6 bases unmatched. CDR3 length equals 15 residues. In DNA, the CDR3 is TGTGCCAGCAGCTTCCCAGAGGGGGCCAACACTGAAGCTTTCTTT. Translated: CASSFPEGANTEAFF.

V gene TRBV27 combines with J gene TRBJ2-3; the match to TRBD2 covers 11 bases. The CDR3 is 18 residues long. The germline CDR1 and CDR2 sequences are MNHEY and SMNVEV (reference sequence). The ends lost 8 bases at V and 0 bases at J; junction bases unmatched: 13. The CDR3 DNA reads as TGTGCCAGCGTCCTCGGGGGACTAGCGGCACTAAGCACAGATACGCAGTATTTT. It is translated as CASVLGGLAALSTDTQYF.